Included here is one TCR beta chain sequence, with context. The source of the sample is a study of T cell responses to AZD1222 COVID-19 vaccine. Only in-frame clones appear in the TCRdb table, and some are missing; sequencing was by immunoSEQ multiplex PCR. The repertoire holds approximately 150,000 clones, with about nine tenths as singletons. The CDR3 contains 15 residues. The germline V and J ends were trimmed by 2 bases and 4 bases, with 15 bases remaining between them. The germline V gene has CDR1 MNHEY and CDR2 SVGAGI. This rearrangement joins TRBV6-5 to TRBJ2-7; the D is unclear. The sequenced sample was peripheral blood, obtained 28 days after the second AZD1222 dose. This clonotype was sampled from an adult who received the AZD1222 COVID-19 vaccine. Here the CDR3 reads CASSYGFGLEYEQYF. The CDR3 nucleotides are TGTGCCAGCAGTTACGGTTTTGGCCTGGAGTACGAGCAGTACTTC.